The table lists the clone carrying this T cell receptor (beta chain) with a count of one. Its antigen remains unknown. This CDR3 is 16 amino acids long. Trimming at V came to 6 bases and at J to 0 bases, leaving 5 bases not matched to a gene. Germline V lookup: CDR1 SNHLY, CDR2 FYNNEI. This entry comes from a study of shared clonotypes between healthy human individuals. General observations from the study: Of the naive CD4 clonotypes, around 5.2% were shared across a few donors. Rarefaction indicated that sorted-subset sequencing remained incomplete although depth was large.

Assay: immunoSEQ multiplex PCR; the TCRdb copy retains only in-frame clones and omits some. The repertoire holds about 360,000 clones, with more than 60% as singletons. Within Nashville, Tennessee resided all donors, each a Caucasian adult. This receptor was identified in a young man in good health. The sample comprised memory CD4+ T cells sorted from blood. Described subset: CD45RA-negative fraction. The chain employs TRBV2 and TRBJ2-6; TRBD1 matches 7 bases. CDR3 sequence (DNA): TGTGCCAGCAGCCGGACAGGTGGCTCTGGGGCCAACGTCCTGACTTTC. Amino acids: CASSRTGGSGANVLTF.